Sequencing of this T cell receptor (beta chain) was carried out in a study of cytomegalovirus exposure and HLA in healthy donors (dated by TCRdb to 2017 to 2019). Background on the whole study: According to an earlier analysis of several hundred of the donors, about 190 million T cells yielded 90 million to 130 million unique TCR beta sequences and 276 Gb of sequence data. Across approximately 420 genotyped donors of the cohort, an average of 235,054 unique TCR beta nucleotide sequences per donor were sequenced, and roughly 20% of those sequences were non-productive. Because of strong linkage in the cohort, five DR-DQ haplotypes were treated as single units for association and clustering. A later analysis re-analyzed previously published TCR beta repertoires from approximately 670 donors and added high-resolution HLA genotyping to study TCR occurrence patterns. Besides the first cohort of 550 to 750 subjects, a separate validation cohort made up of roughly 120 different subjects was used. Both class I and class II loci were covered by HLA typing, at four-digit resolution. An earlier analysis of more than 450 of the donors used high-throughput TCR beta sequencing to judge whether each TCR beta V gene segment behaved as functional or pseudogenic. The T cell repertoires of about 700 subjects were profiled by immunosequencing and related to cytomegalovirus serostatus. All discovery cohort repertoires had been generated using a single sequencing platform. The study aimed to test whether cataloging public T cell receptors could reveal signatures of past pathogen exposure. Typing coverage varied by locus: roughly 629-640 donors for A, B, C, DRB1 and DQB1; roughly 560 for DQA1; around 610 for DPA1; under 490 for DPB1. To predict cytomegalovirus infection status, the study combined high-throughput TCR immunosequencing, statistical association of individual TCRs with disease status, and machine learning. In a later genetic analysis, genome-wide SNP genotypes for 398 of the 666 donors were used, and that subset was treated as a discovery cohort. Rather than using new phenotypic data, the later analysis identified candidate immune exposures from TCR beta sequences and from how often those sequences occurred across donors. Donor age, sex, ethnicity and CMV serostatus were compiled together with the repertoire data. The genetic ancestry cluster associated with self-reported Caucasian donors included approximately 85% of the roughly 410 genotyped donors. An early release that covered some 630 HLA-typed donors contained approximately 300 gigabases of sequencing data and tens of millions of unique TCR sequences.

The library was prepared using the immunoSEQ multiplex PCR assay. A mixture of 60 forward primers for TCR Vbeta segments and 13 reverse primers for TCR Jbeta segments was used in the multiplex PCR. The CDR3 region of rearranged TCR beta genes was amplified from genomic DNA by a multiplex PCR assay. The Illumina HiSeq System was used to sequence the amplified TCR beta libraries as 87-base-pair reads. The authors processed their data as follows. Across the 670 or so repertoires, a later analysis counted approximately 83 million unique TCR beta chains, roughly 11 million of which were shared by at least two donors. Raw reads were error-corrected and collapsed into unique sequences by a nearest-neighbor algorithm in which closely related sequences were merged to remove PCR and sequencing errors. Alignment of CDR3 sequences to IMGT reference sequences was used to assign V, D and J gene segments. For a sequence to be retained, at least a six-nucleotide match to both a V gene segment and a J gene segment was required. A rearrangement counted as productive if the CDR3 had no stop codons and remained in frame with V and J, and every other rearrangement counted as non-productive. Following IMGT convention, CDR3 was defined as the stretch from the second conserved V-encoded cysteine to the conserved J-encoded phenylalanine. The earlier analysis of about 640 of the donors excluded any sequence lacking an unambiguous match to a single V gene segment. In an earlier analysis of several hundred of the donors, a V segment was called functional when productive rearrangements were above 56.7%, and segregating when the standard deviation between donors exceeded 5%. A statistical classification framework was built for diagnosing cytomegalovirus status from the catalog of TCR beta chain sequences. V and J gene assignment, in a later analysis, came from comparing TCR nucleotide sequences with IMGT/GENE-DB human TR gene sequences. In a later analysis, CDR3 sequences and most-parsimonious VDJ recombination scenarios were assigned using the TCRdist pipeline. In a later analysis, each TCR beta chain was defined by its CDR3 amino acid sequence together with its V-gene family, and reads without a unique V-gene family were excluded. In a later analysis, a few hundred highly shared, low-generation-probability nucleotide sequences were removed to address suspected cross-contamination and a sequencing artifact. In a later analysis, a clonal expansion index was calculated for each public chain from normalized within-repertoire ranks of inferred template counts. A later analysis computed generation probabilities with a VDJ recombination model fitted to out-of-frame rearrangements, and checked the results against IGoR. In a later analysis, hypergeometric tests were used to score TCR-TCR, TCR-HLA and TCR-CMV co-occurrence, with a repertoire-size bias correction applied to TCR pairs. To estimate false discovery rates, a later analysis permuted the HLA or CMV assignments 20 times. In a later analysis, co-occurring TCRs were grouped with DBSCAN, and TCRdist sequence similarity was added when clustering was performed within HLA-allele-positive subsets. Repertoires with fewer than 30,000 or more than 120,000 public chains, plus five repertoires with anomalous nucleotide sharing, were excluded from co-occurrence clustering. Here the immuneACCESS table is served through TCRdb, limited to in-frame sequences with V and J called. Missing clones are a known gap in these copies; in checked studies unresolved V genes cover under half, and the rest lacks a known reason. Clone size and the V and J calls come from that table; the DNA yielded D and trimming. Recorded for this sample are approximately 90,000 clones; just under 70% of them occurred a single time. The ten largest clones take up around 15% of the sample.

In total, fewer than 750 healthy bone marrow donors made up the cohort. At the time of sampling, all cohort members were nominally healthy, though unrecorded immune exposures were likely present. The donor tested CMV seropositive and was one of the 289 seropositive cohort members. A peripheral blood sample was provided by each donor, and peripheral blood mononuclear cells were used for TCR beta sequencing. The Qiagen DNeasy Blood Extraction Kit was used to extract genomic DNA from the blood cell samples. CDR1 and CDR2 were assigned from the germline V gene as SGHVS and FNYEAQ. V is reduced by 1 base and J by 2 bases, leaving a spacing of 11 bases between them. Including cysteine and phenylalanine, the CDR3 has 16 amino acids. Of all the DNA, just the CDR3 is kept, 48 bases in frame from base 1. What the research found in general, with its limitations: A further reported finding was that TCR beta sequences accurately predicted the HLA-A and HLA-B alleles for most subjects in the first cohort. For the cohort, immune exposure information was limited to CMV serostatus. In a later analysis, around 17,000 TCR beta sequences were associated with specific HLA alleles at a false discovery rate of 0.05. This cohort had only TCR beta chains sequenced, and the lack of alpha or paired-chain data limited which features could be detected. A cluster of highly shared sequence variants was judged likely to represent a technical artifact of the sequencing pipeline. In a later analysis, TCR association rates were found to vary across HLA loci, with the most associated TCRs seen for DRB1 alleles and the fewest for HLA-C alleles. Across donors, most TCR sequences were observed very rarely, whereas some public TCRs were present in many individuals. Linkage disequilibrium might explain the correlated functional status among segregating V segments, but an unknown experimental factor could not be excluded. In a later genetic analysis, a missense DCLRE1C variant was associated with V-gene and J-gene trimming of TCR beta chains, and the association was replicated in an independent cohort. When HLA alleles, especially DR and DQ, strongly co-occurred, attributing TCR associations to individual alleles was difficult. The authors suggested that the approach could potentially be extended to other disease states and immunological phenotypes. Because counts were too low, approximately 18 rarely observed V segments, including chromosome 9 orphons, were excluded from the earlier analysis of 587 of the donors. In a later analysis, several top co-occurrence clusters were reported to appear linked to parvovirus B19, influenza, CMV and Epstein-Barr virus. A later genetic analysis reported fewer N-insertions in productive TCRs among donors in an Asian-associated ancestry cluster than the approximately 700-donor mean. In vitro tests confirmed that a few of the cytomegalovirus-associated TCR beta chains recognize cytomegalovirus antigens. Because some donors lacked HLA typing at each locus, the association tests relied only on the typed subset. Broadly in line with IMGT annotations, most TCR beta V segments showed up in productive rearrangements about 87% or about 30% of the time in an earlier analysis of approximately 600 of the donors. The classifier was reported to diagnose cytomegalovirus status with high specificity and sensitivity in both the original cohort and the validation cohort. A later analysis found that most CMV-associated TCR beta chains appeared HLA-restricted, with HLA associations seemingly driven largely by CMV exposure. Because the 87-base-pair reads could not distinguish some IMGT-functional V segments, including TRBV6-2 and TRBV6-3, those segments were excluded. Sequencing depth was assumed to be roughly uniform across donors in the presence/absence analyses, though that assumption may not hold. The study listed 164 TCR beta chains as associated with cytomegalovirus. In a later analysis, HLA-associated TCR beta chains were found to be more clonally expanded and to have lower generation probabilities than equally common non-associated chains.

The count of this clone is one. What antigen it recognizes has not been identified. No base quality values were provided; no much bigger clone lies one nucleotide off. The V and J genes are TRBV7-6 and TRBJ2-2; TRBD2 is perhaps the D gene, given 5 matching bases. The sample was PBMCs. The receptor comes from a woman in her 50s in good health and CMV-seropositive. The base sequence is TGTGCCAGCAGCTTAGAAGTCGAGGGAAACACCGGGGAGCTGTTTTTT. This yields the protein CASSLEVEGNTGELFF.